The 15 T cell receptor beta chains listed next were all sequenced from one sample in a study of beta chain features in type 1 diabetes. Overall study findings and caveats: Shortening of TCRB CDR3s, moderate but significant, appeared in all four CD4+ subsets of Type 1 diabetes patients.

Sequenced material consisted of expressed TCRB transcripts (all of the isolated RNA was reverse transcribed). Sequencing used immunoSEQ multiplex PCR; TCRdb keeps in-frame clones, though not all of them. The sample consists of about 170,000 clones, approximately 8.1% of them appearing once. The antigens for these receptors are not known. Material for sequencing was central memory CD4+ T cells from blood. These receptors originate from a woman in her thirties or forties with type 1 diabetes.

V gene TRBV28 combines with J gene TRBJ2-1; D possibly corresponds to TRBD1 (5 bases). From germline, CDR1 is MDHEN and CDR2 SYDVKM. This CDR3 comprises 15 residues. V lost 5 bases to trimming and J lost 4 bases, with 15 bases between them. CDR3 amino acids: CASSLQDGLYNEQFF. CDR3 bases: TGTGCCAGCAGTCTACAGGACGGGCTTTACAATGAGCAGTTCTTC. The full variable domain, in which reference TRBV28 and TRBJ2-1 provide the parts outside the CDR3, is DVKVTQSSRYLVKRTGEKVFLECVQDMDHENMFWYRQDPGLGLRLIYFSYDVKMKEKGDIPEGYSVSREKKERFSLILESASTNQTSMYLCASSLQDGLYNEQFFGPGTRLTVL.

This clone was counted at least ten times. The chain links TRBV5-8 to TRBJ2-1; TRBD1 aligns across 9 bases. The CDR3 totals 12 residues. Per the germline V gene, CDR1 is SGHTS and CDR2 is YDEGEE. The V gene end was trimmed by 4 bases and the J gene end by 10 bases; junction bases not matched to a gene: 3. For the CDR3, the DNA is TGTGCCAGCAGCCGGGACAGGGACGAGCAGTTCTTC. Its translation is CASSRDRDEQFF.

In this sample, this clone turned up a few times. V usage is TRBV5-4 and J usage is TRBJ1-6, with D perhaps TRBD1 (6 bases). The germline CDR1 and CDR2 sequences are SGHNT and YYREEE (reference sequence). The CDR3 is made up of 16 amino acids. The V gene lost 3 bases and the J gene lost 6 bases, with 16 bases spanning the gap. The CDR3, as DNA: TGTGCCAGCAGCTCCCCACAGGGAGGGGCTAATTCACCCCTCCACTTT. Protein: CASSSPQGGANSPLHF.

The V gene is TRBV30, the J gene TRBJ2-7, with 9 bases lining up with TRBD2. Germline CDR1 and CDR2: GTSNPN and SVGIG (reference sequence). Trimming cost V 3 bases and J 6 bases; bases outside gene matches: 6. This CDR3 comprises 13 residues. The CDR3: CAWRAGGPLEQYF. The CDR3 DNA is TGTGCCTGGAGAGCGGGAGGACCCCTCGAGCAGTACTTC.

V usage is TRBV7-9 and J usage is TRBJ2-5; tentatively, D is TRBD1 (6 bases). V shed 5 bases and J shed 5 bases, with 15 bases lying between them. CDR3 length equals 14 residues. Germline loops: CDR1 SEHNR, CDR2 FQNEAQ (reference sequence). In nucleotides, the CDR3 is TGTGCCAGCAGCCCCTCCAGGGGCGGGGAGACCCAGTACTTC. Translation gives CASSPSRGGETQYF.

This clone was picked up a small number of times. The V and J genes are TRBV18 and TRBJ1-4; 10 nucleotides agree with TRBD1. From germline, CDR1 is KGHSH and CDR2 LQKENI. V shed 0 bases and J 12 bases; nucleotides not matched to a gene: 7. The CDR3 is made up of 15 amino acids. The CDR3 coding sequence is TGTGCCAGCTCACCACCGGGACAGGGGCCAGGGGAACTGTTTTTT. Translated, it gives CASSPPGQGPGELFF.

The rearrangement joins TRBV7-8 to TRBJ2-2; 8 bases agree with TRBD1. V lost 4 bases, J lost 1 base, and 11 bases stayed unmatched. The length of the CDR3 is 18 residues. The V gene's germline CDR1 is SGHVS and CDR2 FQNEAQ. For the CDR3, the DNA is TGTGCCAGCAGCTCGTCTCGCAGGGGGCCCGGGAACACCGGGGAGCTGTTTTTT. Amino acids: CASSSSRRGPGNTGELFF.

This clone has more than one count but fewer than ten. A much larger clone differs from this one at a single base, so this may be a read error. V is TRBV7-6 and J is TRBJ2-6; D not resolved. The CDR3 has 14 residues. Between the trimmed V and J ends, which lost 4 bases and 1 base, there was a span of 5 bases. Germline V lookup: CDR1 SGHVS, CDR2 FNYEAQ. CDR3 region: CASSSQSGANVLTF. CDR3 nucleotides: TGTGCCAGCAGCTCCCAATCTGGGGCCAACGTCCTGACTTTC.

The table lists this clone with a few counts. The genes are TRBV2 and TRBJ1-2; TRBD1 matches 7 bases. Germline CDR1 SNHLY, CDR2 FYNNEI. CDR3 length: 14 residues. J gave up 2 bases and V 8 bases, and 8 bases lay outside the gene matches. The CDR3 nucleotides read TGTGCCAGCCTCGTCGACAGGGCCAACTATGGCTACACCTTC. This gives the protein CASLVDRANYGYTF.

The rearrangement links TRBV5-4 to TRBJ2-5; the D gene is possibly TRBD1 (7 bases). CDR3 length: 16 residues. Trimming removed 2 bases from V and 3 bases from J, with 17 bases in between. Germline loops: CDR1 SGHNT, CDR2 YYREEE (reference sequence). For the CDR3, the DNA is TGTGCCAGCAGCTTACCGGGCAGGGGGGACAAAGAGACCCAGTACTTC. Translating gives CASSLPGRGDKETQYF.

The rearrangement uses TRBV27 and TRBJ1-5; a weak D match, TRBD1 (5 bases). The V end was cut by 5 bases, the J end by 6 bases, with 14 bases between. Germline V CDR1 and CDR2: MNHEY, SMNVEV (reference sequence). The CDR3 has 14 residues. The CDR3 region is CASSGNRFGQPQHF. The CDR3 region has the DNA TGTGCCAGCAGTGGGAACAGGTTCGGTCAGCCCCAGCATTTT.

This CDR3 is CASRRTEGLWDEQYF. CDR3 DNA sequence: TGTGCCAGCAGACGAACGGAGGGACTATGGGACGAGCAGTACTTC. The genes are TRBV14 and TRBJ2-5; TRBD2 matches at 7 bases. Near its end, the DNA agrees better with TRBJ2-7, so the J call may be wrong. From germline, CDR1 is SGHDN and CDR2 FVKESK. The CDR3 extends over 15 amino acids.

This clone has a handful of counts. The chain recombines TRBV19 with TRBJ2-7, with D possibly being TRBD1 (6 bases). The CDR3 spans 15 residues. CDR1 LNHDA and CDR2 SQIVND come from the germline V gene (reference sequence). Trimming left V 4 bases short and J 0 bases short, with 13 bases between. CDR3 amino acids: CASSTRDTTSYEQYF. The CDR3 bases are TGTGCCAGTAGTACTCGGGACACTACCTCCTACGAGCAGTACTTC.

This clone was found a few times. The CDR3 here is CASSLKTGGFTEAFF. DNA for the CDR3: TGTGCCAGCAGCTTGAAGACAGGGGGCTTTACTGAAGCTTTCTTT. The chain joins TRBV5-4 to TRBJ1-1; 10 bases are a match to TRBD1. The trim removed 1 base at V and 5 bases at J, leaving 5 bases unmatched. Germline lookup yields CDR1 SGHNT and CDR2 YYREEE (reference sequence). This CDR3 has 15 residues. Full variable domain (outside the CDR3, taken from reference TRBV5-4 and TRBJ1-1): ETGVTQSPTHLIKTRGQQVTLRCSSQSGHNTVSWYQQALGQGPQFIFQYYREEENGRGNFPPRFSGLQFPNYSSELNVNALELDDSALYLCASSLKTGGFTEAFFGQGTRLTVV.

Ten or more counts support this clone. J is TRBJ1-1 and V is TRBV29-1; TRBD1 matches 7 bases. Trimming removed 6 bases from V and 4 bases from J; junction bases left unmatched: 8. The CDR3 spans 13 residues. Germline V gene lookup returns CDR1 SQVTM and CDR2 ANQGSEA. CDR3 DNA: TGCAGCGTCCTTCGGGACAGCCGCACTGAAGCTTTCTTT. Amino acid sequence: CSVLRDSRTEAFF.